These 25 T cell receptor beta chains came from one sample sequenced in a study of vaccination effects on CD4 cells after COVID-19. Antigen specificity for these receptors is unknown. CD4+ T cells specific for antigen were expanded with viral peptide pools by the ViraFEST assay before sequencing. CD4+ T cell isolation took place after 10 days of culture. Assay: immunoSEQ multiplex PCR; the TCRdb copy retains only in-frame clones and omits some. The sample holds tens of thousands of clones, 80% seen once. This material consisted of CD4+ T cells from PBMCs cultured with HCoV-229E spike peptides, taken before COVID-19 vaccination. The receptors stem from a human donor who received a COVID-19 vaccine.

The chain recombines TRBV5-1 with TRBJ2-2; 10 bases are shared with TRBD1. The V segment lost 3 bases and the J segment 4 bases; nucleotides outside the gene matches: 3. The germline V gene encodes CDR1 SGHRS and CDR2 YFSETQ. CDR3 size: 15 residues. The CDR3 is CASSSGTGVTGELFF. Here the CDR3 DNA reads TGCGCCAGCAGCTCCGGGACAGGGGTCACCGGGGAGCTGTTTTTT. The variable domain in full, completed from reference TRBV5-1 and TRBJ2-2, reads KAGVTQTPRYLIKTRGQQVTLSCSPISGHRSVSWYQQTPGQGLQFLFEYFSETQRNKGNFPGRFSGRQFSNSRSEMNVSTLELGDSALYLCASSSGTGVTGELFFGEGSRLTVL.

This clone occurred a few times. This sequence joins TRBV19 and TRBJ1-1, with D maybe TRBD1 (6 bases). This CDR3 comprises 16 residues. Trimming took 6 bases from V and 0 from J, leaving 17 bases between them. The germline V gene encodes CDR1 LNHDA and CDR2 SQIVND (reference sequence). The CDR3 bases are TGTGCCAGTAGCCCCGGGGGGCGCGTGGTGAACACTGAAGCTTTCTTT. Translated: CASSPGGRVVNTEAFF.

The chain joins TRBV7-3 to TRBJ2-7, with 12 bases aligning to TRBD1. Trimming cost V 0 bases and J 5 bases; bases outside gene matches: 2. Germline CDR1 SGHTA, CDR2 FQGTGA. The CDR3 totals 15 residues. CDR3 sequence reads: CASSLTGTGGDEQYV. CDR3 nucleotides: TGTGCCAGCAGCTTAACCGGGACAGGGGGCGACGAGCAGTACGTC.

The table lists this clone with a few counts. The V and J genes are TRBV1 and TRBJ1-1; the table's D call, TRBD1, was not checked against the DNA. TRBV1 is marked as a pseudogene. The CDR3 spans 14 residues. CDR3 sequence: CTSSQAYKNTEAFF. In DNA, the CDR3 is TGCACCAGCAGCCAAGCTTACAAGAACACTGAAGCTTTCTTT.

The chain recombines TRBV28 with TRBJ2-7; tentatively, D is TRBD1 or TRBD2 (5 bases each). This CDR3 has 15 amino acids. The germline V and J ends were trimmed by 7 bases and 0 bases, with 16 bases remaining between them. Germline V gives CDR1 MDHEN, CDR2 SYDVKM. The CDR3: CASTDSGRSSYEQYV. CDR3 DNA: TGTGCCAGCACAGACTCGGGACGGAGCTCCTACGAGCAGTACGTC.

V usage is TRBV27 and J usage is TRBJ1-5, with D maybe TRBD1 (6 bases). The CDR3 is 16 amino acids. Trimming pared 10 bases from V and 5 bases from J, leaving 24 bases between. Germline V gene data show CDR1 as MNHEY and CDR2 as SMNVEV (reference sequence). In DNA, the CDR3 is TGTGCCACCCTAAGGAGTCGACAGGATTGGCATCAGCCCCAGCATTTT. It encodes CATLRSRQDWHQPQHF.

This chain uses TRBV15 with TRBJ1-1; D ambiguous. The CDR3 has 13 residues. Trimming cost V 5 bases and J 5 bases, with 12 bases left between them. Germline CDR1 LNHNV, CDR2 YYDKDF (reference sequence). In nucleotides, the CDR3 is TGTGCCACCAGCTGGAGTTCGAGTACTGAAGCTTTCTTT. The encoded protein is CATSWSSSTEAFF. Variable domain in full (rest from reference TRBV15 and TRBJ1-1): DAMVIQNPRYQVTQFGKPVTLSCSQTLNHNVMYWYQQKSSQAPKLLFHYYDKDFNNEADTPDNFQSRRPNTSFCFLDIRSPGLGDTAMYLCATSWSSSTEAFFGQGTRLTVV.

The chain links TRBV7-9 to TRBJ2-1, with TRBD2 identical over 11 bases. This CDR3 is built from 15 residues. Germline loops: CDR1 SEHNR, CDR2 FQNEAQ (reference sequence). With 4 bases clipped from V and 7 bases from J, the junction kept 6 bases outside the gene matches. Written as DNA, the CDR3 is TGTGCCAGCAGCTCCGGGACTAGCGGAGAAAATGAGCAGTTCTTC. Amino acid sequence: CASSSGTSGENEQFF.

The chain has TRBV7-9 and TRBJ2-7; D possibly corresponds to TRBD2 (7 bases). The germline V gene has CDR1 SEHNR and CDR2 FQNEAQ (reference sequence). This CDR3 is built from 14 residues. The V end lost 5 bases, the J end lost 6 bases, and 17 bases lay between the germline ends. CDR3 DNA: TGTGCCAGCAGCCGTGCGGGGGCCGAGGGCGAGCAGTACGTC. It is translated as CASSRAGAEGEQYV.

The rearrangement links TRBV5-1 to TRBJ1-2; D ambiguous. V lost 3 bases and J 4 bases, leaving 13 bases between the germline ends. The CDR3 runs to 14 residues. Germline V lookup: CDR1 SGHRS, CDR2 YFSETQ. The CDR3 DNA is TGCGCCAGCAGCTCAGAACCACAGTTCTATGGCTACACCTTC. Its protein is CASSSEPQFYGYTF.

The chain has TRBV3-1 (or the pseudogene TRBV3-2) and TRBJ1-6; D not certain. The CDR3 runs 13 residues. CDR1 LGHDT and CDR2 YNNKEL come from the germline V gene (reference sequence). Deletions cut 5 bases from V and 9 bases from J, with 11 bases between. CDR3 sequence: CASSERTGSPLHF. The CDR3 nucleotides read TGTGCCAGCAGCGAAAGAACTGGTTCACCCCTCCACTTT.

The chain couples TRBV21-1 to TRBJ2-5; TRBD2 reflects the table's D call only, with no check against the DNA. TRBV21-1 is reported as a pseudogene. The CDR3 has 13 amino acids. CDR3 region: CASSLSGGETQYF. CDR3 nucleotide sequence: TGTGCCAGCAGCCTTAGCGGAGGGGAGACCCAGTACTTC.

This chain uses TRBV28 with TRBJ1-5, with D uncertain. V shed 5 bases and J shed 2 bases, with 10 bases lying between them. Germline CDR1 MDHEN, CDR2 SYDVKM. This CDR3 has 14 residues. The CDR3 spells CASSLVRGNQPQHF. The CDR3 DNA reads TGTGCCAGCAGTCTTGTACGGGGCAATCAGCCCCAGCATTTT.

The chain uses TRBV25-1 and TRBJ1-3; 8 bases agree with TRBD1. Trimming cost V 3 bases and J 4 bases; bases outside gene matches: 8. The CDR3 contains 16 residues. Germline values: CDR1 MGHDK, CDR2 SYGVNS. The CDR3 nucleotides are TGTGCCAGCAGTGACCATTGGACAGGGCTCGGAAACACCATATATTTT. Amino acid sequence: CASSDHWTGLGNTIYF.

In nucleotides, the CDR3 is TGTGCCAGCAGCCCCAGCGGGGGGAAGAGCACAGATACGCAGTATTTT. It specifies CASSPSGGKSTDTQYF. This chain joins TRBV5-8 and TRBJ2-3; 9 bases agree with TRBD2. The V segment lost 4 bases and the J segment 0 bases; nucleotides outside the gene matches: 6. Germline V lookup: CDR1 SGHTS, CDR2 YDEGEE. This CDR3 contains 16 residues.

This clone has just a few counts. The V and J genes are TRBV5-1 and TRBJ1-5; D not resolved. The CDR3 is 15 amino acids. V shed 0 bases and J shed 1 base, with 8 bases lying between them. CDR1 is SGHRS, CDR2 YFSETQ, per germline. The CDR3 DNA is TGCGCCAGCAGCTTGGATGGCAGGAGCAATCAGCCCCAGCATTTT. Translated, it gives CASSLDGRSNQPQHF. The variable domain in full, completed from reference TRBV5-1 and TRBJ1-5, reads KAGVTQTPRYLIKTRGQQVTLSCSPISGHRSVSWYQQTPGQGLQFLFEYFSETQRNKGNFPGRFSGRQFSNSRSEMNVSTLELGDSALYLCASSLDGRSNQPQHFGDGTRLSIL.

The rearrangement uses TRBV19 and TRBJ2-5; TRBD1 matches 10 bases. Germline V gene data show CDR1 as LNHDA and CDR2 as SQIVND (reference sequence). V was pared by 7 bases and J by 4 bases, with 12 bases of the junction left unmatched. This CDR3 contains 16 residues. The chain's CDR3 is CASTSRDRGRGETQYF. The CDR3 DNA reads TGTGCCAGTACTTCCCGGGACAGGGGACGCGGAGAGACCCAGTACTTC.

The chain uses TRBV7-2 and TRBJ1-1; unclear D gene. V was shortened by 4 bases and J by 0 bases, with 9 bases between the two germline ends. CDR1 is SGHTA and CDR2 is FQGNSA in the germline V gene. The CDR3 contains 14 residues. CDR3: CASSSGGVNTEAFF. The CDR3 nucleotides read TGTGCCAGCAGCTCCGGAGGTGTGAACACTGAAGCTTTCTTT.

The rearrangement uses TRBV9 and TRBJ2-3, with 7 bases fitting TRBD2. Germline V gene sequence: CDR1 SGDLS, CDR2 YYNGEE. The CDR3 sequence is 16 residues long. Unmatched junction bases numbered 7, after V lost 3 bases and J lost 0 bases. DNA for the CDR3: TGTGCCAGCAGCGGAGGAGCGGGGACTAGCACAGATACGCAGTATTTT. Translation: CASSGGAGTSTDTQYF.

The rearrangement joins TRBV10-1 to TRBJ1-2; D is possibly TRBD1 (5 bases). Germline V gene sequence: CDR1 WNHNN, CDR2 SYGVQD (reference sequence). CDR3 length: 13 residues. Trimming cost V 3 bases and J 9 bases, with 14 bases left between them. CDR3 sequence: CASSDPGALSYTF. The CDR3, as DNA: TGCGCCAGCAGTGACCCCGGGGCGTTAAGCTACACCTTC.

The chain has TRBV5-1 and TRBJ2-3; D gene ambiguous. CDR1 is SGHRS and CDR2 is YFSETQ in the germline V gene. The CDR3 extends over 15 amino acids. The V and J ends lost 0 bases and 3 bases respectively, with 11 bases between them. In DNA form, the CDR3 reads TGCGCCAGCAGCTTGGACAGAGCACCTACAGATACGCAGTATTTT. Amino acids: CASSLDRAPTDTQYF. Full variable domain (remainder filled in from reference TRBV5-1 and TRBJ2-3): KAGVTQTPRYLIKTRGQQVTLSCSPISGHRSVSWYQQTPGQGLQFLFEYFSETQRNKGNFPGRFSGRQFSNSRSEMNVSTLELGDSALYLCASSLDRAPTDTQYFGPGTRLTVL.

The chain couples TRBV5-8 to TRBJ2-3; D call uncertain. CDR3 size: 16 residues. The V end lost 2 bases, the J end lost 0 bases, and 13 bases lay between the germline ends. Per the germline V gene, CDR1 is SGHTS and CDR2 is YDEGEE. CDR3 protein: CASSFGSKTSTDTQYF. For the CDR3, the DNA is TGTGCCAGCAGCTTTGGCTCTAAAACTAGCACAGATACGCAGTATTTT.

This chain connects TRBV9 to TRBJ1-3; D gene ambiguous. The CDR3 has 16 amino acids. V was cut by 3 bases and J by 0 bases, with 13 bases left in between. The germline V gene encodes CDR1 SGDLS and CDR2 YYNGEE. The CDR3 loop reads CASSADGRSSGNTIYF. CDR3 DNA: TGTGCCAGCAGCGCCGATGGACGGAGCTCTGGAAACACCATATATTTT.

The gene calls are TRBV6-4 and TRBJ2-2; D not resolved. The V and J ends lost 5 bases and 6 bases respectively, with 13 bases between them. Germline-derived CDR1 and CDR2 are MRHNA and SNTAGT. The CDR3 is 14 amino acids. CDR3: CASSYEVDSGELFF. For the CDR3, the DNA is TGTGCCAGCAGTTACGAGGTGGATTCCGGGGAGCTGTTTTTT.

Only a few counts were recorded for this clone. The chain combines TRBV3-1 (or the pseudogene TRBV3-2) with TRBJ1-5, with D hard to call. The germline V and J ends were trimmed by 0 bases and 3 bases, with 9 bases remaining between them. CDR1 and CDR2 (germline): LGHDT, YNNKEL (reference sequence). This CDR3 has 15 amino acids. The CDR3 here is CASSQDHGLNQPQHF. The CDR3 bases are TGTGCCAGCAGCCAAGACCACGGACTCAATCAGCCCCAGCATTTT.